The 2 T cell receptor beta chains presented below share a single source sample, sequenced in a study of T cell responses to AZD1222 COVID-19 vaccine (dated by TCRdb to the early 2020s). Taken with the paper, the label for time point translates to: baseline before first vaccination. Libraries were built with the immunoSEQ multiplex PCR assay. The immuneACCESS repertoire file appears here via TCRdb, limited to in-frame rearrangements. These files lack a portion of the clones; in checked studies, under half of the deficit traces to unresolved V genes, and the cause of the others is not known. For this sample there are some 74,000 clones; 80% appear just once. Together, the top ten hold under 25% of the sample. The source was peripheral blood, collected on day 0 of AZD1222 vaccination. Every receptor here comes from an adult in good health.

The V gene is TRBV3-1 (or the pseudogene TRBV3-2), the J gene TRBJ2-5; D call uncertain. The V end lost 4 bases, the J end lost 1 base, and 7 bases lay between the germline ends. The CDR3 is 13 residues long. CDR1 and CDR2 from the germline V gene are LGHDT and YNNKEL (reference sequence). The CDR3 loop is CASSPGPQETQYF. For the CDR3, the DNA is TGTGCCAGCAGCCCCGGCCCCCAAGAGACCCAGTACTTC.

The chain links TRBV5-4 to TRBJ1-2; perhaps TRBD1 as D (5 bases). From germline, CDR1 is SGHNT and CDR2 YYREEE (reference sequence). The CDR3 contains 16 residues. V was pared by 5 bases and J by 0 bases, with 17 bases between. CDR3 DNA: TGTGCCAGCAGTTCCCAAGGGGAAGGCACTAACTATGGCTACACCTTC. This sequence encodes CASSSQGEGTNYGYTF.